The 10 T cell receptor beta chains below were found in one sample sequenced in a study of OX40 agonist ivuxolimab in advanced cancers. Assay: immunoSEQ multiplex PCR; the TCRdb copy retains only in-frame clones and omits some. This table holds about 60,000 clones, about nine tenths found once. Sequenced here: CD4+ or CD8+ T cells sorted from blood, sampled in a trial of the OX40 agonist ivuxolimab. The receptors were gathered from an adult with an advanced solid tumor such as melanoma, head and neck, liver or kidney cancer.

In this sample, this clone turned up once. The genes are TRBV9 and TRBJ2-7; TRBD1 matches 8 bases. The V segment lost 0 bases and the J segment 2 bases; nucleotides outside the gene matches: 4. Germline CDR1 reads SGDLS; CDR2 reads YYNGEE. The CDR3 consists of 15 residues. The CDR3 nucleotides read TGTGCCAGCAGCGTAGGTGGACAGGGCACCTACGAGCAGTACTTC. It translates to CASSVGGQGTYEQYF.

The rearrangement joins TRBV2 to TRBJ2-7, with TRBD1 as a possible D gene (5 bases). V was cut by 3 bases and J by 3 bases, with 15 bases left in between. The CDR3 totals 15 residues. Germline V lookup: CDR1 SNHLY, CDR2 FYNNEI. In DNA, the CDR3 is TGTGCCAGCAGTGAGGGCAGGGTATTCATCTACGAGCAGTACTTC. It encodes CASSEGRVFIYEQYF.

This clone was counted a single time. V usage is TRBV30 and J usage is TRBJ2-4; D remains ambiguous. From germline, CDR1 is GTSNPN and CDR2 SVGIG (reference sequence). The germline V and J ends were trimmed by 5 bases and 8 bases, with 13 bases remaining between them. CDR3 length: 12 amino acids. As DNA, the CDR3 is TGTGCCTGGTCTAAATCTTTGGACATTCAGTACTTC. This sequence encodes CAWSKSLDIQYF.

The chain links TRBV7-2 to TRBJ2-7; a weak D match, TRBD2 (6 bases). The CDR3 runs to 15 residues. V was trimmed by 5 bases and J by 3 bases, leaving 17 bases between them. Germline V gene sequence: CDR1 SGHTA, CDR2 FQGNSA. The CDR3 bases are TGTGCCAGCAGCCGCTTTTCGGGAGCGCGCTACGAGCAGTACTTC. Protein product: CASSRFSGARYEQYF.

This clone showed up just once. This chain links TRBV30 with TRBJ2-1; D perhaps matches TRBD2 (6 bases). With 0 bases removed from V and 10 bases from J, the gap between germline ends came to 28 bases. The germline gives CDR1 GTSNPN, CDR2 SVGIG (reference sequence). The CDR3 has 18 residues. DNA for the CDR3: TGTGCCTGGAGTGTACTTCGGAGTGTGTCTAGGAGGGGCCCGGAGCAGTTCTTC. Translated: CAWSVLRSVSRRGPEQFF.

The chain uses TRBV21-1 and TRBJ2-7; TRBD1, the D gene given by the table, was not confirmed from the DNA. TRBV21-1 is annotated as a pseudogene. The CDR3 runs to 17 residues. In nucleotides, the CDR3 is TGTGCCAGCAGCAAATTCCGAGAGGGGGACGGTTCCTACGAGCAGTACTTC. Amino acid sequence: CASSKFREGDGSYEQYF.

This sequence joins TRBV18 and TRBJ2-1; TRBD2 agrees at 10 bases. Germline lookup yields CDR1 KGHSH and CDR2 LQKENI. J gave up 6 bases and V 3 bases, and 5 bases lay outside the gene matches. CDR3 length: 15 amino acids. CDR3 coding DNA: TGTGCCAGCTCACCCCTAGCGGGAGTCGGCAATGAGCAGTTCTTC. Translation: CASSPLAGVGNEQFF.

In this sample, this clone turned up once. The chain has TRBV9 and TRBJ2-3, with 8 bases fitting TRBD2. Germline CDR1 is SGDLS and CDR2 is YYNGEE. CDR3 size: 16 residues. V dropped 0 bases and J dropped 0; count of bases not matched to a gene: 3. CDR3 region: CASSVGSGISTDTQYF. CDR3 nucleotide sequence: TGTGCCAGCAGCGTAGGTAGCGGGATTAGCACAGATACGCAGTATTTT.

The chain is built from TRBV19 and TRBJ1-2, with 7 bases identical to TRBD1. There are 15 residues in the CDR3. After removal of 7 bases from V and 0 bases from J, the junction contained 8 bases not matched to a gene. Germline V gene data show CDR1 as LNHDA and CDR2 as SQIVND (reference sequence). This chain's CDR3 is CASTPGTVTNYGYTF. CDR3 nucleotide sequence: TGTGCCAGTACCCCCGGGACAGTCACTAACTATGGCTACACCTTC.

The V call is TRBV5-1, the J call TRBJ2-3; 9 positions match TRBD2. The CDR3 contains 16 residues. In germline, CDR1 is SGHRS, CDR2 YFSETQ. The V segment lost 3 bases and the J segment 0 bases; nucleotides outside the gene matches: 5. The CDR3 sequence: CASSWDTSGSTDTQYF. CDR3 in DNA: TGCGCCAGCAGCTGGGACACTAGCGGGAGCACAGATACGCAGTATTTT.